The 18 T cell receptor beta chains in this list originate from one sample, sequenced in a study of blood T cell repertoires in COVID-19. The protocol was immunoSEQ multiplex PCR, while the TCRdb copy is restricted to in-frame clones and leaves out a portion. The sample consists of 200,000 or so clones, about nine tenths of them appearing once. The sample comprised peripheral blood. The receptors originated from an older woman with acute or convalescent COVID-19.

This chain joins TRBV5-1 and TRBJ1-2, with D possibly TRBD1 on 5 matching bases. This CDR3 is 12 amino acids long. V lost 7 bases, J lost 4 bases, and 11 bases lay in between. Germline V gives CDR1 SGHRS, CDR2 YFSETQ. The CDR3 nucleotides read TGCGCCAGCGGGTCAGGGCCCTATGGCTACACCTTC. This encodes CASGSGPYGYTF.

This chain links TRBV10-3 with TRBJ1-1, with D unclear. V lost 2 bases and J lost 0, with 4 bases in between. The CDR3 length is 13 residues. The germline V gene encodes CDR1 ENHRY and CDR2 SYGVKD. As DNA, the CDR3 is TGTGCCATCAGTGAGCAGATGAACACTGAAGCTTTCTTT. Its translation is CAISEQMNTEAFF.

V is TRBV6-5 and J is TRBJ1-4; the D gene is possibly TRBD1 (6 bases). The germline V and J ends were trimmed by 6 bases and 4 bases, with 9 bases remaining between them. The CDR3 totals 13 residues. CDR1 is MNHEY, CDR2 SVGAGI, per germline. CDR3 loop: CASRDRNNEKLFF. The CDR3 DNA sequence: TGTGCCAGCAGAGACAGGAATAATGAAAAACTGTTTTTT.

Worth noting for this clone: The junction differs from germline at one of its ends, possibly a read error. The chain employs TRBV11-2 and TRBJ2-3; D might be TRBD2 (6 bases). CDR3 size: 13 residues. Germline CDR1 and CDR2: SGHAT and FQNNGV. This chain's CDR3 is CASSLYPRDSLFF. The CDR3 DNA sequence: TGTGCCAGCAGCCTCTATCCCCGGGACTCCCTATTTTTT.

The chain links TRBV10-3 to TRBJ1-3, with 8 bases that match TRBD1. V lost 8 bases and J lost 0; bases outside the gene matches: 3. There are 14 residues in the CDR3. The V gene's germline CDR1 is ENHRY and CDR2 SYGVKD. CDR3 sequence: CAIGQGLSGNTIYF. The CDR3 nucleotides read TGTGCCATCGGACAGGGCCTCTCTGGAAACACCATATATTTT.

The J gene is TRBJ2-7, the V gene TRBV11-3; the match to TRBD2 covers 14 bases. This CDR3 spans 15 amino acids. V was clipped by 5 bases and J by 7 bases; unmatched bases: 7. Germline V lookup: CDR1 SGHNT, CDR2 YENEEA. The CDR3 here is CASSQTGLAGVEQYF. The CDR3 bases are TGTGCCAGCAGCCAAACGGGACTAGCGGGAGTTGAGCAGTACTTC.

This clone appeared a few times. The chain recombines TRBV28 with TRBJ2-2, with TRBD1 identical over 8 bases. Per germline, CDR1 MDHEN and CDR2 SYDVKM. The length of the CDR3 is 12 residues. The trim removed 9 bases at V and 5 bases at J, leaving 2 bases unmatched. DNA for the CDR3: TGTGCCAGTTGGACAGGGACCGGGGAGCTGTTTTTT. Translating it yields CASWTGTGELFF. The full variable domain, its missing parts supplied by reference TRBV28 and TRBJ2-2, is DVKVTQSSRYLVKRTGEKVFLECVQDMDHENMFWYRQDPGLGLRLIYFSYDVKMKEKGDIPEGYSVSREKKERFSLILESASTNQTSMYLCASWTGTGELFFGEGSRLTVL.

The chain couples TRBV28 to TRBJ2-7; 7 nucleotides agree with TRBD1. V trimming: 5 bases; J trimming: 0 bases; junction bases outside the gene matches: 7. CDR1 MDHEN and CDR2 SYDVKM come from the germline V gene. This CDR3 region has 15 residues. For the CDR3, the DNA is TGTGCCAGCAGTCCATCGACAGGGAGCTCCTACGAGCAGTACTTC. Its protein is CASSPSTGSSYEQYF.

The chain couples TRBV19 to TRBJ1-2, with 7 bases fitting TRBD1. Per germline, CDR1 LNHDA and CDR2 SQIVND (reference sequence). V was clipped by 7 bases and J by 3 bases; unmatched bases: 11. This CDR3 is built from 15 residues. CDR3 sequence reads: CASKGAGDGYYGYTF. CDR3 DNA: TGTGCCAGTAAGGGGGCAGGCGACGGGTACTATGGCTACACCTTC.

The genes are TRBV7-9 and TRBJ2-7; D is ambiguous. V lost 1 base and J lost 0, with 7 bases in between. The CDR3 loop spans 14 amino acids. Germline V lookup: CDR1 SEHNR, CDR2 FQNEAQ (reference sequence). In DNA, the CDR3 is TGTGCCAGCAGCTTAGAGGAGATCTCCTACGAGCAGTACTTC. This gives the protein CASSLEEISYEQYF.

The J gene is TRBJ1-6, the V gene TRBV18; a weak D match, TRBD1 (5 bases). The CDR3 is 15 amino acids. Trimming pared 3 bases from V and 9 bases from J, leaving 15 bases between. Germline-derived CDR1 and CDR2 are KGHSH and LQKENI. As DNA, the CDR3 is TGTGCCAGCTCACCTCGGCAAGGGGAGGGTTCACCCCTCCACTTT. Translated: CASSPRQGEGSPLHF.

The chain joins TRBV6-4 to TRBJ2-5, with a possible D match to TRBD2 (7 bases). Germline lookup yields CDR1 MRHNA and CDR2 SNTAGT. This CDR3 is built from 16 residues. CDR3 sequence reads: CPSKGRGGSYQETQYF. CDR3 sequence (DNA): TGTCCTAGCAAGGGTAGGGGGGGTAGTTACCAAGAGACCCAGTACTTC.

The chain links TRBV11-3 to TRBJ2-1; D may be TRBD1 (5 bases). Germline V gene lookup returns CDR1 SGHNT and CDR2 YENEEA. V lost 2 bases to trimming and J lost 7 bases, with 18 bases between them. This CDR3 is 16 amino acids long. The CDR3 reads CASSLYGGQGANEQFF. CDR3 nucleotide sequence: TGTGCCAGCAGCTTATACGGTGGGCAGGGCGCGAATGAGCAGTTCTTC.

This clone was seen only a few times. In DNA, the CDR3 is TGTGCCAGCAGTTGGGACAGACAAGAGACCCAGTACTTC. Its translation is CASSWDRQETQYF. The chain employs TRBV12-3 or TRBV12-4 and TRBJ2-5; 7 positions match TRBD1. This CDR3 comprises 13 residues. The trim removed 4 bases at V and 2 bases at J, leaving 1 base unmatched.

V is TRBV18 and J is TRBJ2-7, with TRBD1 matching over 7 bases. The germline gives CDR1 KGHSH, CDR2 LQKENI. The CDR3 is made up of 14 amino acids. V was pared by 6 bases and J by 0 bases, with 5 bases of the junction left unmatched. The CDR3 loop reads CASSTGTASYEQYF. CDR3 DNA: TGTGCCAGCTCCACGGGGACAGCCTCCTACGAGCAGTACTTC.

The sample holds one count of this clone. CDR3 residues: CASSRHEGYEQYF. The CDR3 DNA reads TGTGCCAGCAGTCGACATGAGGGCTACGAGCAGTACTTC. J is TRBJ2-7 and V is TRBV6-2 or TRBV6-3; tentative D call: TRBD2 (5 bases). The CDR3 loop spans 13 amino acids. The V gene's germline CDR1 is MNHEY and CDR2 SVGEGT. With 5 bases removed from V and 3 bases from J, the gap between germline ends came to 11 bases.

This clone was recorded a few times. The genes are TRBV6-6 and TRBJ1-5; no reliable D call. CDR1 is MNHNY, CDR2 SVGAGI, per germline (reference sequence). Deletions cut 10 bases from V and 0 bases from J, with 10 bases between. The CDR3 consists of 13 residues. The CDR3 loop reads CATELDSNQPQHF. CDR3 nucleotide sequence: TGTGCCACCGAGTTAGATAGCAATCAGCCCCAGCATTTT.

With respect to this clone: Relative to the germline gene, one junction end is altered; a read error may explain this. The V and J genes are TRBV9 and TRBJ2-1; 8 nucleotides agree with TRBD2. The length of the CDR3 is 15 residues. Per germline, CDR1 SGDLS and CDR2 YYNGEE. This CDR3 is CASSGRGGSHNEQFF. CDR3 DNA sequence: TGTGCCAGCAGCGGCCGGGGGGGCTCCCACAATGAGCAGTTCTTC.